A single sample gave rise to the 17 T cell receptor beta chains below, sequenced in a study of blood T cell repertoires in COVID-19. Assay: immunoSEQ multiplex PCR; the TCRdb copy retains only in-frame clones and omits some. The sample records around 380,000 clones, roughly 86% being singletons. The sequencing input was peripheral blood. These receptors came from a human donor with acute or convalescent COVID-19. The donor label of this sample is uncertain.

The V and J genes are TRBV28 and TRBJ2-5; a possible D gene is TRBD2 (7 bases). CDR1 MDHEN and CDR2 SYDVKM come from the germline V gene. V was cut by 5 bases and J by 1 base, with 17 bases left in between. CDR3 length equals 16 residues. CDR3 sequence (DNA): TGTGCCAGCAGTCCGATCGGGGGGCAGCGCCAAGAGACCCAGTACTTC. This translates into CASSPIGGQRQETQYF. Full variable domain (missing parts from reference TRBV28 and TRBJ2-5): DVKVTQSSRYLVKRTGEKVFLECVQDMDHENMFWYRQDPGLGLRLIYFSYDVKMKEKGDIPEGYSVSREKKERFSLILESASTNQTSMYLCASSPIGGQRQETQYFGPGTRLLVL.

The rearrangement uses TRBV5-4 and TRBJ2-1; a possible D gene is TRBD2 (5 bases). Trimming shortened V by 4 bases and J by 4 bases, and 12 bases separated the two germline ends. CDR1 and CDR2 (germline): SGHNT, YYREEE (reference sequence). CDR3 size: 14 residues. DNA of the CDR3: TGTGCCAGCAGCCCCCCTGAGCGGTACAATGAGCAGTTCTTC. Protein: CASSPPERYNEQFF.

The V and J genes are TRBV28 and TRBJ2-3; 13 bases fit TRBD2. The ends lost 10 bases at V and 6 bases at J; junction bases unmatched: 10. The CDR3 extends over 15 amino acids. Germline-derived CDR1 and CDR2 are MDHEN and SYDVKM. The CDR3 DNA reads as TGTGCCATCGGCATCACTAGCGGGGGGGCGGATACGCAGTATTTT. Its protein product is CAIGITSGGADTQYF.

The chain joins TRBV6-6 to TRBJ1-2; D possibly corresponds to TRBD1 (5 bases). Trimming removed 5 bases at V and 2 bases at J, with 12 bases between. CDR1 MNHNY and CDR2 SVGAGI come from the germline V gene (reference sequence). The CDR3 length is 14 residues. The CDR3 coding sequence is TGTGCCAGCAGTGGGCAGGGAACAAACTATGGCTACACCTTC. Translating it yields CASSGQGTNYGYTF.

The chain has TRBV24-1 and TRBJ2-5, with a weak D call TRBD1 (6 bases). The CDR3 runs to 18 residues. V was clipped by 5 bases and J by 5 bases, with 26 bases between them. The germline gives CDR1 KGHDR, CDR2 SFDVKD. The CDR3 region has the DNA TGTGCCACCAGTGCAACCTATGACGGATCAGGGGTAAGGGAGACCCAGTACTTC. This translates into CATSATYDGSGVRETQYF.

The rearrangement links TRBV6-6 to TRBJ2-3, with 11 bases aligning to TRBD2. This CDR3 is 15 amino acids long. Germline V gene lookup returns CDR1 MNHNY and CDR2 SVGAGI (reference sequence). Trimming at V came to 6 bases and at J to 1 base, leaving 3 bases not matched to a gene. CDR3 loop: CASRSLAGGTDTQYF. DNA for the CDR3: TGTGCCAGCAGATCACTAGCGGGAGGCACAGATACGCAGTATTTT.

The chain links TRBV2 to TRBJ2-6; 7 bases line up with TRBD1. The CDR3 totals 17 residues. Germline-derived CDR1 and CDR2 are SNHLY and FYNNEI. V was pared by 1 base and J by 3 bases, with 6 bases of the junction left unmatched. The CDR3 DNA follows: TGTGCCAGCAGTGAAGACAGGGGCGTTAGTGGGGCCAACGTCCTGACTTTC. The encoded protein is CASSEDRGVSGANVLTF. Filled out from reference TRBV2 and TRBJ2-6, the complete variable domain reads EPEVTQTPSHQVTQMGQEVILRCVPISNHLYFYWYRQILGQKVEFLVSFYNNEISEKSEIFDDQFSVERPDGSNFTLKIRSTKLEDSAMYFCASSEDRGVSGANVLTFGAGSRLTVL.

The J gene is TRBJ1-5, the V gene TRBV28; tentatively, D is TRBD1 (6 bases). CDR1 is MDHEN, CDR2 SYDVKM, per germline. Trimming pared 6 bases from V and 3 bases from J, leaving 15 bases between. The CDR3 length is 15 residues. The CDR3 is CASRPGGGTNQPQHF. CDR3 DNA: TGTGCCAGCAGGCCTGGGGGCGGAACCAATCAGCCCCAGCATTTT. Together with reference TRBV28 and TRBJ1-5, the CDR3 gives the full variable domain: DVKVTQSSRYLVKRTGEKVFLECVQDMDHENMFWYRQDPGLGLRLIYFSYDVKMKEKGDIPEGYSVSREKKERFSLILESASTNQTSMYLCASRPGGGTNQPQHFGDGTRLSIL.

This rearrangement joins TRBV18 to TRBJ1-2; TRBD1 aligns across 7 bases. CDR3 length: 13 residues. V shed 3 bases, J shed 8 bases, and the junction held 6 bases outside the gene matches. Germline V gene sequence: CDR1 KGHSH, CDR2 LQKENI. For the CDR3, the DNA is TGTGCCAGCTCACCCAGACAGGGCTGGGGCTACACCTTC. Residues: CASSPRQGWGYTF.

The genes are TRBV7-6 and TRBJ1-1; no firm D call. This CDR3 has 14 residues. The ends were cut back, 5 bases at V and 7 bases at J, with 17 bases in the middle. Germline CDR1 reads SGHVS; CDR2 reads FNYEAQ. The DNA of the CDR3 is TGTGCCAGCAGCCCCCTCCCTGGGCATAATGAAGCTTTCTTT. This encodes CASSPLPGHNEAFF.

This clone was recorded a few times. The genes are TRBV2 and TRBJ1-3; tentative D call: TRBD1 (5 bases). The germline V and J ends were trimmed by 7 bases and 0 bases, with 10 bases remaining between them. This CDR3 region has 14 residues. CDR1 SNHLY and CDR2 FYNNEI come from the germline V gene. CDR3 in amino acids: CASTGFISGNTIYF. The CDR3 nucleotides read TGTGCCAGCACAGGGTTTATCTCTGGAAACACCATATATTTT.

The chain is built from TRBV29-1 and TRBJ1-1, with a tentative D call TRBD1 (5 bases). V lost 4 bases and J lost 4, with 10 bases in between. The CDR3 loop spans 12 amino acids. Germline CDR1 reads SQVTM; CDR2 reads ANQGSEA. The CDR3 coding sequence is TGCAGCGTTGTTGGGGCAGCCACTGAAGCTTTCTTT. It specifies CSVVGAATEAFF.

This chain joins TRBV5-1 and TRBJ1-2; D is possibly TRBD1 (5 bases). V was clipped by 2 bases and J by 4 bases, with 6 bases between them. The CDR3 contains 12 residues. In germline, CDR1 is SGHRS, CDR2 YFSETQ. CDR3 sequence: CASSFTGYGYTF. Written as DNA, the CDR3 is TGCGCCAGCAGCTTTACAGGCTATGGCTACACCTTC.

The chain is built from TRBV5-1 and TRBJ1-1, with 7 bases identical to TRBD1. This CDR3 is 15 amino acids long. V shed 5 bases and J 2 bases; nucleotides not matched to a gene: 9. Germline CDR1 is SGHRS and CDR2 is YFSETQ. CDR3 amino acids: CASSDYDRANTEAFF. CDR3 bases: TGCGCCAGCAGTGATTATGACAGGGCCAACACTGAAGCTTTCTTT.

This clone was picked up one time. J is TRBJ2-5 and V is TRBV9, with D possibly TRBD2 on 6 matching bases. This CDR3 spans 16 amino acids. V lost 0 bases and J lost 2, with 14 bases in between. The germline V gene encodes CDR1 SGDLS and CDR2 YYNGEE. CDR3 loop: CASSVGMMGGQETQYF. As DNA, the CDR3 is TGTGCCAGCAGCGTAGGCATGATGGGAGGACAAGAGACCCAGTACTTC.

The rearrangement joins TRBV5-4 to TRBJ2-7, with D maybe TRBD1 (5 bases). The CDR3 extends over 14 amino acids. Trimming stripped 0 bases from V and 7 bases from J, with 14 bases between. Germline values: CDR1 SGHNT, CDR2 YYREEE (reference sequence). CDR3 in amino acids: CASSLEGIPREQYF. In nucleotides, the CDR3 is TGTGCCAGCAGCTTGGAGGGGATCCCAAGGGAGCAGTACTTC.

The chain recombines TRBV28 with TRBJ1-2; tentative D call: TRBD1 (6 bases). Trimming shortened V by 7 bases and J by 7 bases, and 13 bases separated the two germline ends. CDR3 size: 12 residues. Germline CDR1 is MDHEN and CDR2 is SYDVKM. Written as DNA, the CDR3 is TGTGCCAGCAATCAGGGGAGGGGTGGCTACACCTTC. Encoded protein: CASNQGRGGYTF.